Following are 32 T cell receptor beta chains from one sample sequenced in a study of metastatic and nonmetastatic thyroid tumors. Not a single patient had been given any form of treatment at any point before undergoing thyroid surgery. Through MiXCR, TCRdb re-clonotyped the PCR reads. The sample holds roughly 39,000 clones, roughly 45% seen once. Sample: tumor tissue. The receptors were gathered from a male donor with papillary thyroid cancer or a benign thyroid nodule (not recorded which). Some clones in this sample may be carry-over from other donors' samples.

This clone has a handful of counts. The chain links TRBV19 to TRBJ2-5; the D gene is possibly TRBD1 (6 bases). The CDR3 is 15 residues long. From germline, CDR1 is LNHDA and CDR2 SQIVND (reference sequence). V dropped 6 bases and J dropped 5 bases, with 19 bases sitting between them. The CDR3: CASSPGTPSGETQYF. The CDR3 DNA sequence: TGTGCCAGTAGCCCTGGGACACCCTCGGGGGAGACCCAGTACTTC.

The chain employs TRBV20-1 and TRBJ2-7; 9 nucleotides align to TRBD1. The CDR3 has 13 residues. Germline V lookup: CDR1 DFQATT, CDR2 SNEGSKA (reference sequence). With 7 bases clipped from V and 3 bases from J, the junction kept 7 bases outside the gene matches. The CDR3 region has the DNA TGCAGTGGCATCGCGGGACAGGGCTACGAGCAGTACTTC. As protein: CSGIAGQGYEQYF.

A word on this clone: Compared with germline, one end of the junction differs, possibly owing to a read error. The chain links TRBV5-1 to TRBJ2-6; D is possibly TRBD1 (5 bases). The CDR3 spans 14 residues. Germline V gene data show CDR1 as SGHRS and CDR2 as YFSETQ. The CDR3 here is CATTENSGANVLTF. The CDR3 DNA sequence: TGCGCCACCACCGAGAACTCTGGGGCCAACGTCCTTACTTTC.

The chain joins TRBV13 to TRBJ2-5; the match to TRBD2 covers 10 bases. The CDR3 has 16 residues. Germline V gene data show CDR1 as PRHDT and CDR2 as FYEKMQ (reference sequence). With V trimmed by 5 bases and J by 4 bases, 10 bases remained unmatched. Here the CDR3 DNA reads TGTGCCAGCAGCGGCCCCCTAGCGGGGGAGGGAGAGACCCAGTACTTC. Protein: CASSGPLAGEGETQYF.

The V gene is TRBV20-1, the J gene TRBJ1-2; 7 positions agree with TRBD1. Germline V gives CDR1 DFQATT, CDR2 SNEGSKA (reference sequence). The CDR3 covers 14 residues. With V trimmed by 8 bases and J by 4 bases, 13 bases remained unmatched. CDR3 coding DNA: TGCAGTACAGTTAACAGGGGAAATATCTATGGCTACACCTTC. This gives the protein CSTVNRGNIYGYTF.

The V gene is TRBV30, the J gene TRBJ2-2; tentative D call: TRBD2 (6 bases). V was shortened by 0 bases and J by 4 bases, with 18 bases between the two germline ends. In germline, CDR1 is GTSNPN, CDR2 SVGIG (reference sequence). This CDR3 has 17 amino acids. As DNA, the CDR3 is TGTGCCTGGAGTGTACCCGGCCGGGAGAGGGGCACCGGGGAGCTGTTTTTT. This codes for CAWSVPGRERGTGELFF.

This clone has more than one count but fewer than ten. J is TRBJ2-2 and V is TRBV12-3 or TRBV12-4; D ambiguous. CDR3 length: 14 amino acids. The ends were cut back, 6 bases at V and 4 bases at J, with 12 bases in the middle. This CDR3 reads CASRFWGSTGELFF. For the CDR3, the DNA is TGTGCCAGCAGGTTTTGGGGTTCCACCGGGGAGCTGTTTTTT.

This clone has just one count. CDR3 in DNA: TGCAGTGCTAGAAGGGACTATACGAACACCGGGGAGCTGTTTTTT. Its protein is CSARRDYTNTGELFF. This chain joins TRBV20-1 and TRBJ2-2; 7 nucleotides match TRBD2. CDR1 is DFQATT, CDR2 SNEGSKA, per germline (reference sequence). V lost 2 bases and J lost 0; bases outside the gene matches: 3. This CDR3 spans 15 amino acids.

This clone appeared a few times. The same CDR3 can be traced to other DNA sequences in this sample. CDR3 loop: CASSPQETQYF. The CDR3 coding sequence is TGTGCCAGCAGCCCCCAAGAGACCCAGTACTTC. The chain carries TRBV7-2 and TRBJ2-5; D remains unclear. Germline V gives CDR1 SGHTA, CDR2 FQGNSA. This CDR3 is 11 amino acids long. V shed 5 bases and J shed 1 base, with 2 bases lying between them.

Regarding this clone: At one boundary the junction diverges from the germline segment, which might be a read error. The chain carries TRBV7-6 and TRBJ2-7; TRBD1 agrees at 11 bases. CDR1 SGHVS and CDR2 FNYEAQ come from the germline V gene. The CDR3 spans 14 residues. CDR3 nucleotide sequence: TGTGCCGGCAGCTCGGGGACAGGGGGCTACGAGCAGTACTTC. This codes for CAGSSGTGGYEQYF.

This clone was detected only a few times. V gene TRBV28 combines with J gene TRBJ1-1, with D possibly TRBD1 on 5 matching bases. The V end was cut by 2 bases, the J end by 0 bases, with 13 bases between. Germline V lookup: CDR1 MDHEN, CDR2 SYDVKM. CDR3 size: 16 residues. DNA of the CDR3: TGTGCCAGCAGTTTAGGGACCGCGGAGATGAACACTGAAGCTTTCTTT. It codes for CASSLGTAEMNTEAFF.

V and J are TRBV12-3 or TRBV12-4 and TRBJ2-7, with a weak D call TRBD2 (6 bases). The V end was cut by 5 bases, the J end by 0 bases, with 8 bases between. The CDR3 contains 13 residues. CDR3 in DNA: TGTGCCAGCAGTGAGCGGGTCTCCTACGAGCAGTACTTC. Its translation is CASSERVSYEQYF.

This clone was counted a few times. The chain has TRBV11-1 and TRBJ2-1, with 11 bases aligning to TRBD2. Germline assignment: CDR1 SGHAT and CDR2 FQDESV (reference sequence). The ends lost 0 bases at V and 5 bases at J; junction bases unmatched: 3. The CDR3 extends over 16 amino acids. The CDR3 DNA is TGTGCCAGCAGCTTAGCCATAGCGGGGGGGCACAATGAGCAGTTCTTC. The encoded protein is CASSLAIAGGHNEQFF.

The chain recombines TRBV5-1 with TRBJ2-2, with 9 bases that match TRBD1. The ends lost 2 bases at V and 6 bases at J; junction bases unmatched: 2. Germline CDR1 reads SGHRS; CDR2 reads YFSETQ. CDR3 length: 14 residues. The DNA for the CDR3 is TGCGCCAGCAGCTTTGGACAGGGGTCCGGGGAGCTGTTTTTT. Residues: CASSFGQGSGELFF.

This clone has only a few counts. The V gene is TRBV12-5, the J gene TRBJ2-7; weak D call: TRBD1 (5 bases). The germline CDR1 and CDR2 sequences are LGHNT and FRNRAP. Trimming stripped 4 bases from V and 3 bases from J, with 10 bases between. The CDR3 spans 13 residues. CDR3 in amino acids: CASGSGTGYEQYF. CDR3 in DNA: TGTGCTAGTGGTTCCGGAACAGGCTACGAGCAGTACTTC.

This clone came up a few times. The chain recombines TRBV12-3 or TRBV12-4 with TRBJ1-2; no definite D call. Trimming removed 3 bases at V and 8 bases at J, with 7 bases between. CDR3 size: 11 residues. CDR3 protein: CASSFGVGYTF. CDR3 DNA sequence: TGTGCCAGCAGTTTCGGGGTAGGCTACACCTTC.

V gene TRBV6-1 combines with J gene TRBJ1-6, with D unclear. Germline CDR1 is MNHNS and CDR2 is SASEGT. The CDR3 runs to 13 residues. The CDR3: CDRSELGDSPLHF. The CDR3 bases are TGTGACCGCAGTGAACTGGGTGATTCACCCCTCCACTTT.

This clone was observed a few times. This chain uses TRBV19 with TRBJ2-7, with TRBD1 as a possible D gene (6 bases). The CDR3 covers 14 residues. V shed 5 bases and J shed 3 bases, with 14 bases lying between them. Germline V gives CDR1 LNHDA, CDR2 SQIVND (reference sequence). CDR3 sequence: CASSLRDTHYEQYF. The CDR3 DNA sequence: TGTGCCAGTAGTCTCCGGGACACACACTACGAGCAGTACTTC.

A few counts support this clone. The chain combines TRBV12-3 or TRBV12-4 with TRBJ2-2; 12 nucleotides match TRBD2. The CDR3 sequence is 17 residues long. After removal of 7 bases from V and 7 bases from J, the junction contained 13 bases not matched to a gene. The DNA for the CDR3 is TGTGCCAGCATCACGACTAGCGGGGGCGCGGAGAGCGGGGAGCTGTTTTTT. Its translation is CASITTSGGAESGELFF.

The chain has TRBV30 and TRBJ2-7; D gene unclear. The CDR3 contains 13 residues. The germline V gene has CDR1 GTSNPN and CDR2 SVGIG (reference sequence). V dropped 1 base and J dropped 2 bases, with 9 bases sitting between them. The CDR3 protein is CAWSDSTAYEQYF. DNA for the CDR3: TGTGCCTGGAGTGACTCCACCGCCTACGAGCAGTACTTC.

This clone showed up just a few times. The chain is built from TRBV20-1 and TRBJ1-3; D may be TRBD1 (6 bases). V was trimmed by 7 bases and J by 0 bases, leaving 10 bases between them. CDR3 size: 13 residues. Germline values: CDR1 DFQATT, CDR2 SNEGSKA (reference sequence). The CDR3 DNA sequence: TGCAGTGTTCCAGGGGTCTCTGGAAACACCATATATTTT. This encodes CSVPGVSGNTIYF.

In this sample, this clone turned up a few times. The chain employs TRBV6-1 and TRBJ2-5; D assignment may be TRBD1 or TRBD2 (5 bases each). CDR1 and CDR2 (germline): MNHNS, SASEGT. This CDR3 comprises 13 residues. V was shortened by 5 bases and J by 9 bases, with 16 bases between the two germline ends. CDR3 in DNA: TGTGCCAGCAGTAGGGACCTGCGCGGGTCCCAGTACTTC. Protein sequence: CASSRDLRGSQYF.

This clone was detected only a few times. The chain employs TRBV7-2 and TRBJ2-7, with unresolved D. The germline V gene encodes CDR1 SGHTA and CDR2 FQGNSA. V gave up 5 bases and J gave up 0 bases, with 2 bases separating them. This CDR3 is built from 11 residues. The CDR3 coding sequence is TGTGCCAGCAGCATCTCCTACGAGCAGTACTTC. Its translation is CASSISYEQYF. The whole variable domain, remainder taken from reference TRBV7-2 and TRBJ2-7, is GAGVSQSPSNKVTEKGKDVELRCDPISGHTALYWYRQSLGQGLEFLIYFQGNSAPDKSGLPSDRFSAERTGGSVSTLTIQRTQQEDSAVYLCASSISYEQYFGPGTRLTVT.

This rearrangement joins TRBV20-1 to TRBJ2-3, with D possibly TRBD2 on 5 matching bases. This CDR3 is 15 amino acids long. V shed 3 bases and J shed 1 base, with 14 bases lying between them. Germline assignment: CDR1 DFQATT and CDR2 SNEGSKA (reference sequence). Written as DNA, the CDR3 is TGCAGTGCTAGCGTGCGGGCAATCGGCACAGATACGCAGTATTTT. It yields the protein CSASVRAIGTDTQYF.

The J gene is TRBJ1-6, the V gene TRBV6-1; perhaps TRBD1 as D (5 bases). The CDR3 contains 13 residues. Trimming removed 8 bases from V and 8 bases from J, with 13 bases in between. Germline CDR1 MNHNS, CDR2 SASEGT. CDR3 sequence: CASGAAWDSPLHF. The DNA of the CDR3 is TGTGCCAGCGGGGCAGCTTGGGATTCACCCCTCCACTTT.

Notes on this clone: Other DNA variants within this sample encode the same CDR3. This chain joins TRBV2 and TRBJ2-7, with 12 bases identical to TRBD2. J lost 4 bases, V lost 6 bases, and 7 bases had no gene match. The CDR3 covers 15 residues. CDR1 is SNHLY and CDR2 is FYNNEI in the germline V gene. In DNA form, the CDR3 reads TGTGCCAGCAGAACCGGGACTAGCGGGCTTTACGAGCAGTACTTC. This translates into CASRTGTSGLYEQYF.

The CDR3 reads CASSLRLRGNEQFF. CDR3 bases: TGTGCCAGCAGTCTCCGCTTACGGGGCAATGAGCAGTTCTTC. This chain uses TRBV27 with TRBJ2-1; perhaps TRBD2 as D (5 bases). Trimming left V 5 bases short and J 6 bases short, with 14 bases between. The CDR3 is made up of 14 amino acids. The germline CDR1 and CDR2 sequences are MNHEY and SMNVEV (reference sequence).

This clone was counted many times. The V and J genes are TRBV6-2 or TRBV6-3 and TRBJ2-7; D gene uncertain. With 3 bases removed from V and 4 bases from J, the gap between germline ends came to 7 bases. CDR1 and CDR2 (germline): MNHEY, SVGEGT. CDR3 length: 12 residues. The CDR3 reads CASSYTRYEQYF. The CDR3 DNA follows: TGTGCCAGCAGTTATACAAGGTACGAGCAGTACTTC.

The CDR3 protein is CASSPNRGHGYTF. Here the CDR3 DNA reads TGTGCCAGCTCACCAAACAGGGGACATGGCTACACCTTC. J is TRBJ1-2 and V is TRBV18; 7 bases map to TRBD1. Germline V gene lookup returns CDR1 KGHSH and CDR2 LQKENI. The CDR3 spans 13 residues. V lost 2 bases to trimming and J lost 6 bases; unmatched junction nucleotides: 3.

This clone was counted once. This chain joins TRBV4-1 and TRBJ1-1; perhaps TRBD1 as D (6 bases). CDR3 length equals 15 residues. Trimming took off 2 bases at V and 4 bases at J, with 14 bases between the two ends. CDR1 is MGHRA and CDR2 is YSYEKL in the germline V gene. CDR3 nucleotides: TGCGCCAGCAGCCAATTTTACAGGGACGGCACTGAAGCTTTCTTT. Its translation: CASSQFYRDGTEAFF.

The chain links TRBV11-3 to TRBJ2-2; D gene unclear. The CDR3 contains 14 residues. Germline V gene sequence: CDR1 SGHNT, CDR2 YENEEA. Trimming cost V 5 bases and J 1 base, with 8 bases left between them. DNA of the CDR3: TGTGCCAGCAGCCGAAACAGGAACACCGGGGAGCTGTTTTTT. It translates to CASSRNRNTGELFF.

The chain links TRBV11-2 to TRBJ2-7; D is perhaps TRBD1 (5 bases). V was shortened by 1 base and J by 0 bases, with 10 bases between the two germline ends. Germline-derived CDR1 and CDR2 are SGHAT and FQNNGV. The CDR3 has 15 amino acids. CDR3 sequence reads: CASSLVPDNSYEQYF. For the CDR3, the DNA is TGTGCCAGCAGCTTAGTTCCGGACAACTCCTACGAGCAGTACTTC.